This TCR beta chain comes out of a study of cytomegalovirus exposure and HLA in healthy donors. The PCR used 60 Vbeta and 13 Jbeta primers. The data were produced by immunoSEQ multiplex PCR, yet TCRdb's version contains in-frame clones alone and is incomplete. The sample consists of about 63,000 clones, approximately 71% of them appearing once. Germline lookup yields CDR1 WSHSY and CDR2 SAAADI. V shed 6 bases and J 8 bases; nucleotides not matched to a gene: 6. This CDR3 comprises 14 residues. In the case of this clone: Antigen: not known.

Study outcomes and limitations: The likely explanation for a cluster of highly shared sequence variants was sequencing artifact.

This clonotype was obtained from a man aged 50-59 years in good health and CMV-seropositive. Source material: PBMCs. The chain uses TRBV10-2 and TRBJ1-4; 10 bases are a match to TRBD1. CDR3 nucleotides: TGCGCCAGCAGCTCCGGGACAGGGGTGGAAAAACTGTTTTTT. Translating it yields CASSSGTGVEKLFF.